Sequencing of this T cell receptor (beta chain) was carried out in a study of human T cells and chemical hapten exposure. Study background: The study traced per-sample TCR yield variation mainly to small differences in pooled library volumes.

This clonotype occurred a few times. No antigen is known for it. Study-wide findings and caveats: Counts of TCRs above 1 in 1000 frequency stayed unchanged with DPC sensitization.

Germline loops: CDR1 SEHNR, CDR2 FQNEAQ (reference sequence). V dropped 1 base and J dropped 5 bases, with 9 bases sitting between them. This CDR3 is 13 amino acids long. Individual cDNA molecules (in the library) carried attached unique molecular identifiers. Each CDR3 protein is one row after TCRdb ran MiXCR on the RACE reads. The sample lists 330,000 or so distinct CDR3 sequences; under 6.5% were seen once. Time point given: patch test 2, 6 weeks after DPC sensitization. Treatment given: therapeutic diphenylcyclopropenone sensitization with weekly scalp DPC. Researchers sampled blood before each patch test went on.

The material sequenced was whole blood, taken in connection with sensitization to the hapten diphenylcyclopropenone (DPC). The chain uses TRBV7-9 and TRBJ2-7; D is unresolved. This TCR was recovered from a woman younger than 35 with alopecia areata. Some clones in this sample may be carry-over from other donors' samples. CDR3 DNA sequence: TGTGCCAGCAGCTTAGGAAGTCTGGACGAGCAGTACTTC. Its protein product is CASSLGSLDEQYF. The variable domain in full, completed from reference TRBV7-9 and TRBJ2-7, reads DTGVSQNPRHKITKRGQNVTFRCDPISEHNRLYWYRQTLGQGPEFLTYFQNEAQLEKSRLLSDRFSAERPKGSFSTLEIQRTEQGDSAMYLCASSLGSLDEQYFGPGTRLTVT.